This T cell receptor beta chain was recorded in a study of CD8+CD57+ T cells in acquired aplastic anemia. Patients included in sequencing had previously demonstrated CD8+CD57+ cell expansion by flow cytometry. Points on this clonotype: Compared with germline, one end of the junction differs, possibly owing to a read error.

Germline V gene data show CDR1 as MNHNS and CDR2 as SASEGT. CDR3 length equals 13 residues. Using genomic DNA as the template, TCR beta VDJ and CDR3 profiling was carried out. From the reads, TCRdb called clonotypes with MiXCR, one entry per CDR3 protein. The table lists 80,000 to 100,000 distinct CDR3 sequences, roughly two thirds of them singletons. The sequence came from a human donor with aplastic anemia. The sequencing sample was made of sorted CD4+, CD8+, or CD8+CD57+ T cells (not recorded which) from PBMCs. V usage is TRBV6-1 and J usage is TRBJ2-3, with a weak D call TRBD2 (6 bases). CDR3 DNA: TGTGCCAGCAGCCGGGACTCCACAGATACGCAGTGTTTT. It yields the protein CASSRDSTDTQCF.